This T cell receptor beta chain stems from a study of cytomegalovirus exposure and HLA in healthy donors. The overall study: Within the Caucasian-associated ancestry cluster were roughly 81% of the 350 to 400 genotyped donors.

The CDR3 is made up of 14 amino acids. Germline CDR1 is SGDLS and CDR2 is YYNGEE. Trimming took 0 bases from V and 0 from J, leaving 5 bases between them. With respect to this clone: Its antigen is not known. The sample contains more than one DNA sequence encoding this CDR3.

Study-level findings and limits: Some public TCRs appeared in many individuals, while most sequences were rare. Most TCR beta V segments were productive about 87% or about 30% of the time in an earlier analysis.

Though nominally healthy at sampling, donors likely had unrecorded immune exposures. PCR amplification relied on 60 Vbeta primers (plus 13 Jbeta primers). Measured with immunoSEQ multiplex PCR; TCRdb has only the in-frame clones, and not every one. The profile shows roughly 180,000 clones, just under 85% of them singletons. What was sequenced was PBMCs. This clonotype originated in a girl aged 5-17 years in good health and CMV-seropositive. The V and J genes are TRBV9 and TRBJ2-3, with D perhaps matching TRBD1 (5 bases). CDR3 sequence reads: CASSVAGSTDTQYF. The CDR3 region has the DNA TGTGCCAGCAGCGTAGCAGGGAGCACAGATACGCAGTATTTT.